This TCR beta chain was profiled in a study of cytomegalovirus exposure and HLA in healthy donors. Study-level results: The study put some 160 TCR beta chains on its list as cytomegalovirus-associated. Reports showed the classifier diagnosing cytomegalovirus status with high specificity and sensitivity. While the bulk of TCR sequences proved rare, some public TCRs turned up in many donors.

Here immunoSEQ multiplex PCR was the method, and the copy in TCRdb shows in-frame clones only, minus some. The sample has some 210,000 clones; around four fifths are singletons. Germline assignment: CDR1 MGHRA and CDR2 YSYEKL. This CDR3 contains 13 residues. V lost 1 base to trimming and J lost 4 bases, with 5 bases between them. Of note for this clone: Its antigen is not identified.

The sequenced material came from PBMCs. This clonotype originated in a woman aged 18-29 years in good health and CMV-seronegative. This chain joins TRBV4-1 and TRBJ2-1; no firm D call. CDR3 DNA: TGCGCCAGCAGCCAAGGTTCGTACAATGAGCAGTTCTTC. This gives the protein CASSQGSYNEQFF.